The present T cell receptor (beta chain) was sequenced within a study of cytomegalovirus exposure and HLA in healthy donors. About the study: Earlier sequencing of around 190 million T cells yielded approximately 100 million unique TCR beta sequences. Study-wide points: TCR beta V- and J-gene trimming, according to a later analysis, was linked to a missense DCLRE1C variant. Common viral pathogens seemed to be connected with several of the most significant clusters, according to a later analysis. Solely CMV serostatus was available to characterize immune exposure.

The CDR3 totals 13 residues. The V end was cut by 2 bases, the J end by 1 base, with 6 bases between. The germline V gene encodes CDR1 SQVTM and CDR2 ANQGSEA. The primer mix had 60 Vbeta and 13 Jbeta primers. Sequencing was performed with immunoSEQ multiplex PCR; in TCRdb, only in-frame clones are kept and a portion is missing. The data hold approximately 160,000 clones, with approximately 82% observed a single time. The count of this clone is one. Its antigen is unidentified. The sample was PBMCs. This TCR came from a male donor in good health and CMV-seronegative. The gene calls are TRBV29-1 and TRBJ2-4; D ambiguous. CDR3 in amino acids: CSVELQAKNIQYF. The CDR3 nucleotides read TGCAGCGTTGAATTACAGGCCAAAAACATTCAGTACTTC.